This TCR beta chain came from a study of T-cell memory formation after mild COVID-19. Details on this clonotype: Its cognate antigen is unknown.

The CDR3 runs to 16 residues. Germline-derived CDR1 and CDR2 are LGHNA and YSLEER. V gave up 0 bases and J gave up 3 bases, with 15 bases separating them. TCRdb recomputed calls from the 5' RACE reads with MiXCR, one row per CDR3 protein. This sample has around 440,000 distinct CDR3 sequences, with roughly 18% found just once. General study findings and limits: Day 37-peaking second-wave clones had unconfirmed SARS-CoV-2 specificity. Mainly in CM and EM were contracting CD4+ clones; CD8+ were in EMRA.

This clonotype was sampled from an adult woman who had mild COVID-19 (a few samples of this study predate the infection). Cell type and time point are not known. The chain recombines TRBV4-3 with TRBJ2-7, with D possibly TRBD2 on 6 matching bases. The sequenced sample was PBMCs or a T cell subset sorted from them (not recorded which). CDR3 residues: CASSQESEDYFYEQYF. The DNA for the CDR3 is TGCGCCAGCAGCCAAGAGTCCGAGGACTACTTCTACGAGCAGTACTTC.